One sample yielded the 26 T cell receptor beta chains listed below, sequenced in a study of blood T cell repertoires in COVID-19. Some clones are missing from TCRdb's copy, which holds only in-frame ones; the method was immunoSEQ multiplex PCR. The repertoire holds approximately 94,000 clones, with approximately 84% as singletons. The sample consisted of peripheral blood. These receptors were obtained from a human donor in a cohort sampled during active COVID-19.

This clone was seen just once. The J gene is TRBJ1-1, the V gene TRBV5-1; 8 positions match TRBD1. Germline assignment: CDR1 SGHRS and CDR2 YFSETQ. Trimming at V came to 0 bases and at J to 0 bases, leaving 1 base not matched to a gene. The CDR3 sequence is 15 residues long. The CDR3 region is CASSLAGGMNTEAFF. CDR3 DNA sequence: TGCGCCAGCAGCTTGGCAGGGGGCATGAACACTGAAGCTTTCTTT.

This clone was counted once. The chain employs TRBV18 and TRBJ2-5, with 10 nucleotides matching TRBD2. Germline V gene data show CDR1 as KGHSH and CDR2 as LQKENI. The CDR3 runs 18 residues. V gave up 2 bases and J gave up 4 bases; unmatched junction bases: 13. In DNA form, the CDR3 reads TGTGCCAGCTCACCAGTGGCTAGCGGGAGCCGGGGTGGAGAGACCCAGTACTTC. It translates to CASSPVASGSRGGETQYF.

This clone was counted only a few times. The gene calls are TRBV11-3 and TRBJ2-7; TRBD2 matches 7 bases. The CDR3 is 14 residues long. V trimming: 5 bases; J trimming: 0 bases; junction bases outside the gene matches: 4. Germline CDR1 reads SGHNT; CDR2 reads YENEEA. This CDR3 reads CASSLGGSSYEQYF. In nucleotides, the CDR3 is TGTGCCAGCAGCCTAGGCGGGAGCTCCTACGAGCAGTACTTC.

The rearrangement joins TRBV6-2 or TRBV6-3 to TRBJ2-1; D gene unclear. The CDR3 spans 14 residues. CDR1 is MNHEY, CDR2 SVGEGT, per germline. Between the trimmed V and J ends, which lost 4 bases and 1 base, there was a span of 8 bases. CDR3 protein: CASSFYSSYNEQFF. CDR3 nucleotides: TGTGCCAGCAGTTTCTACTCGTCCTACAATGAGCAGTTCTTC.

This clone was seen a few times. This chain links TRBV18 with TRBJ2-7; weak D call: TRBD2 (5 bases). Trimming shortened V by 2 bases and J by 5 bases, and 13 bases separated the two germline ends. This CDR3 is 14 amino acids long. The germline V gene encodes CDR1 KGHSH and CDR2 LQKENI. The CDR3 protein is CASSPETMVHEQYF. DNA for the CDR3: TGTGCCAGCTCACCAGAGACTATGGTACACGAGCAGTACTTC.

This chain joins TRBV7-9 and TRBJ2-3; the match to TRBD2 covers 15 bases. Trimming at V came to 5 bases and at J to 3 bases, leaving 12 bases not matched to a gene. This CDR3 spans 19 amino acids. Germline V gene data show CDR1 as SEHNR and CDR2 as FQNEAQ (reference sequence). CDR3: CASSPAGLAGGQSTDTQYF. The CDR3 nucleotides read TGTGCCAGCAGCCCTGCTGGACTAGCGGGGGGGCAATCTACAGATACGCAGTATTTT.

This rearrangement joins TRBV6-5 to TRBJ2-7; weak D call: TRBD1 (7 bases). This CDR3 has 16 residues. Trimming removed 0 bases from V and 0 bases from J, with 12 bases in between. The germline gives CDR1 MNHEY, CDR2 SVGAGI. The CDR3 region has the DNA TGTGCCAGCAGTTACTCAGGAGGGGGCAGCTCCTACGAGCAGTACTTC. This sequence encodes CASSYSGGGSSYEQYF.

The chain recombines TRBV18 with TRBJ1-1, with D perhaps matching TRBD1 (5 bases). The length of the CDR3 is 15 residues. Germline CDR1 reads KGHSH; CDR2 reads LQKENI. V lost 0 bases, J lost 6 bases, and 14 bases lay in between. CDR3 DNA sequence: TGTGCCAGCTCACCACCGAGTCCAGGGTTGGCTGAAGCTTTCTTT. Translating gives CASSPPSPGLAEAFF.

This clone has a single count. The rearrangement links TRBV2 to TRBJ2-5; 7 bases line up with TRBD2. V gave up 6 bases and J gave up 0 bases; unmatched junction bases: 7. Per germline, CDR1 SNHLY and CDR2 FYNNEI. The CDR3 runs 15 residues. The CDR3 coding sequence is TGTGCCAGCAGCAAACTAGCGTGGTACCAAGAGACCCAGTACTTC. Its translation: CASSKLAWYQETQYF.

CDR3: CASSQTERPTNYGYTF. The CDR3 DNA sequence: TGTGCCAGCAGCCAGACCGAGAGGCCCACGAACTATGGCTACACCTTC. The chain employs TRBV7-2 and TRBJ1-2; D gene unclear. The length of the CDR3 is 16 residues. Germline V lookup: CDR1 SGHTA, CDR2 FQGNSA. V was pared by 5 bases and J by 2 bases, with 18 bases between.

This sequence joins TRBV6-4 and TRBJ2-1; D is possibly TRBD1 (6 bases). This CDR3 spans 13 amino acids. Germline lookup yields CDR1 MRHNA and CDR2 SNTAGT. Deletions cut 6 bases from V and 9 bases from J, with 15 bases between. The DNA for the CDR3 is TGTGCCAGCAGCGAACACCCCAGGGGTGAGCAGTTCTTC. Translated: CASSEHPRGEQFF.

The V and J genes are TRBV7-2 and TRBJ1-2; TRBD1 aligns across 10 bases. J lost 6 bases, V lost 4 bases, and 5 bases had no gene match. This CDR3 is built from 14 residues. CDR1 and CDR2 (germline): SGHTA, FQGNSA. CDR3 bases: TGTGCCAGCAGCTCCGGGACAGGGGTGGATGGCTACACCTTC. Amino acids: CASSSGTGVDGYTF.

The chain links TRBV29-1 to TRBJ1-2, with TRBD1 as a possible D gene (5 bases). V lost 1 base and J 2 bases, leaving 8 bases between the germline ends. Germline V CDR1 and CDR2: SQVTM, ANQGSEA. The CDR3 sequence is 13 residues long. The CDR3 protein is CSVEVGGNYGYTF. In nucleotides, the CDR3 is TGCAGCGTTGAAGTTGGGGGGAACTATGGCTACACCTTC.

This chain links TRBV7-2 with TRBJ2-7; 9 positions agree with TRBD2. Germline lookup yields CDR1 SGHTA and CDR2 FQGNSA. CDR3 length: 16 amino acids. V dropped 0 bases and J dropped 6; count of bases not matched to a gene: 9. CDR3 region: CASSLAPAGGQGEQYF. DNA for the CDR3: TGTGCCAGCAGCTTAGCGCCGGCGGGGGGGCAGGGCGAGCAGTACTTC.

The chain uses TRBV5-8 and TRBJ1-2; TRBD1 is a possible D gene (6 bases). CDR3 length: 15 residues. Trimming shortened V by 0 bases and J by 9 bases, and 18 bases separated the two germline ends. Germline V CDR1 and CDR2: SGHTS, YDEGEE. The CDR3 DNA follows: TGTGCCAGCAGCTTGGATTATGGGGGCAGGGCGAGCTACACCTTC. It codes for CASSLDYGGRASYTF.

Here the CDR3 DNA reads TGTGCCAGCAGCTTCAGACTAGCGGGAGGGCCGAGGGGAGAGACCCAGTACTTC. Protein: CASSFRLAGGPRGETQYF. The chain links TRBV13 to TRBJ2-5, with 14 bases lining up with TRBD2. CDR3 size: 18 residues. Germline V gives CDR1 PRHDT, CDR2 FYEKMQ (reference sequence). The V segment lost 3 bases and the J segment 4 bases; nucleotides outside the gene matches: 10.

The rearrangement uses TRBV10-3 and TRBJ1-6; perhaps TRBD1 as D (6 bases). V lost 8 bases, J lost 7 bases, and 9 bases lay in between. The germline V gene has CDR1 ENHRY and CDR2 SYGVKD. The CDR3 runs 12 residues. The CDR3 DNA reads as TGTGCCATCCGACAGGAGAATTCACCCCTCCACTTT. As protein: CAIRQENSPLHF.

This chain uses TRBV28 with TRBJ1-3; 8 bases agree with TRBD1. The germline CDR1 and CDR2 sequences are MDHEN and SYDVKM. J gave up 7 bases and V 7 bases, and 18 bases lay outside the gene matches. This CDR3 is 17 amino acids long. The CDR3 loop is CASTPYGTGALWNTIYF. As DNA, the CDR3 is TGTGCCAGCACCCCTTACGGGACAGGAGCTCTCTGGAACACCATATATTTT.

The rearrangement uses TRBV6-6 and TRBJ2-2, with 9 bases fitting TRBD2. CDR1 is MNHNY, CDR2 SVGAGI, per germline (reference sequence). The CDR3 consists of 15 residues. With V trimmed by 6 bases and J by 7 bases, 9 bases remained unmatched. CDR3: CASRNAGGPVGELFF. Written as DNA, the CDR3 is TGTGCCAGCAGAAATGCGGGGGGGCCGGTCGGGGAGCTGTTTTTT.

This clone was counted a few times. J is TRBJ2-7 and V is TRBV11-3; weak D call: TRBD2 (8 bases). The CDR3 runs 14 residues. Per germline, CDR1 SGHNT and CDR2 YENEEA. Trimming cost V 4 bases and J 3 bases, with 13 bases left between them. CDR3 bases: TGTGCCAGCAGCTCGGGAGGGGGCGACTACGAGCAGTACTTC. Amino acid sequence: CASSSGGGDYEQYF. Using reference TRBV11-3 and TRBJ2-7 for the parts outside the CDR3, the full variable domain is EAGVVQSPRYKIIEKKQPVAFWCNPISGHNTLYWYLQNLGQGPELLIRYENEEAVDDSQLPKDRFSAERLKGVDSTLKIQPAELGDSAVYLCASSSGGGDYEQYFGPGTRLTVT.

This chain uses TRBV3-1 (or the pseudogene TRBV3-2) with TRBJ2-7; TRBD2 matches at 7 bases. CDR1 is LGHDT, CDR2 YNNKEL, per germline (reference sequence). After removal of 7 bases from V and 5 bases from J, the junction contained 8 bases not matched to a gene. The CDR3 has 13 residues. CDR3: CASTSGGWDEQYF. The CDR3 bases are TGTGCCAGCACCTCGGGAGGTTGGGACGAGCAGTACTTC.

The chain uses TRBV9 and TRBJ1-3, with D unresolved. V lost 2 bases, J lost 5 bases, and 14 bases lay in between. Germline CDR1 reads SGDLS; CDR2 reads YYNGEE. The CDR3 has 15 residues. The DNA for the CDR3 is TGTGCCAGCAGCGTTCACAGCTCTCTGCGAAACACCATATATTTT. Its translation is CASSVHSSLRNTIYF.

V is TRBV7-8 and J is TRBJ2-3; 10 bases are shared with TRBD2. Germline CDR1 reads SGHVS; CDR2 reads FQNEAQ. The CDR3 spans 14 residues. V shed 5 bases, J shed 4 bases, and the junction held 3 bases outside the gene matches. The CDR3 spells CASSITSGADTQYF. CDR3 coding DNA: TGTGCCAGCAGCATCACTAGCGGGGCAGATACGCAGTATTTT. Full variable domain (missing parts from reference TRBV7-8 and TRBJ2-3): GAGVSQSPRYKVAKRGQDVALRCDPISGHVSLFWYQQALGQGPEFLTYFQNEAQLDKSGLPSDRFFAERPEGSVSTLKIQRTQQEDSAVYLCASSITSGADTQYFGPGTRLTVL.

V and J are TRBV14 and TRBJ2-3; the match to TRBD1 covers 8 bases. Germline V gives CDR1 SGHDN, CDR2 FVKESK. The CDR3 extends over 14 amino acids. Trimming cost V 4 bases and J 2 bases; bases outside gene matches: 2. This CDR3 is CASSPGGPTDTQYF. The CDR3, as DNA: TGTGCCAGCAGCCCAGGGGGCCCCACAGATACGCAGTATTTT.

The chain uses TRBV28 and TRBJ1-2, with D tentatively TRBD1 (5 bases). The CDR3 runs to 16 residues. V lost 6 bases and J lost 6, with 23 bases in between. Looked up from germline, CDR1 is MDHEN and CDR2 is SYDVKM. CDR3 in DNA: TGTGCCAGCAGCCCGCTGGTAGTGGTGCCAGGGAATGGCTACACCTTC. This sequence encodes CASSPLVVVPGNGYTF.

V and J are TRBV19 and TRBJ2-2; D possibly corresponds to TRBD2 (5 bases). Germline lookup yields CDR1 LNHDA and CDR2 SQIVND (reference sequence). The V and J ends lost 3 bases and 7 bases respectively, with 6 bases between them. The CDR3 has 12 residues. CDR3 DNA: TGTGCCAGTAGTATCGGGATCGGGGAGCTGTTTTTT. Its protein is CASSIGIGELFF.